This T cell receptor beta chain appears in the sequencing data of a study of T-cell memory formation after mild COVID-19. Study summary: TCR clusters were mostly confined to one donor each.

This clonotype showed up many times. Its target is unknown. General study results and limits: The SARS-CoV-2 specificity of second-wave clones reaching peak at day 37 remained unverified. A subset of responding clones appeared in pre-infection memory, suggesting cross-reactive memory joined.

The CDR3 contains 14 residues. J was trimmed by 1 base and V by 5 bases; bases with no gene match: 1. Germline values: CDR1 SEHNR, CDR2 FQNEAQ (reference sequence). A 5'RACE reaction primed in the constant segment made cDNA libraries of TCR alpha and TCR beta, and these carried sample barcodes and UMIs. TCRdb recomputed calls from the 5' RACE reads with MiXCR, one row per CDR3 protein. The sample includes 250,000 to 300,000 distinct CDR3 sequences, roughly 16% of them seen just once. The chain couples TRBV7-9 to TRBJ2-3; 9 bases are a match to TRBD2. The sequence came from a man between 18 and 29 years old who had mild COVID-19 (a few samples of this study predate the infection). Cell type and time point are not known. Sequenced material: PBMCs or a T cell subset sorted from them (not recorded which). The CDR3 DNA reads as TGTGCCAGCAGCGCTAGCGGGGGCACAGATACGCAGTATTTT. Its protein is CASSASGGTDTQYF. Drawing the rest from reference TRBV7-9 and TRBJ2-3, the complete variable domain is DTGVSQNPRHKITKRGQNVTFRCDPISEHNRLYWYRQTLGQGPEFLTYFQNEAQLEKSRLLSDRFSAERPKGSFSTLEIQRTEQGDSAMYLCASSASGGTDTQYFGPGTRLTVL.